The rows below give T cell receptor beta chains drawn from one sample of a study of beta chain features in type 1 diabetes. Sequenced by immunoSEQ multiplex PCR; TCRdb stores in-frame clones only, minus some. This sample has around 430,000 clones; around 30% occur once, and the top ten carry about 0.06%. Sequenced sample: naive CD4+ T cells from blood. These receptors were collected from a man between 18 and 29 years old in good health. Both conserved end residues are part of each CDR3. The D gene is left open where the match is weak. Part of the rows lack a size; the others show once, few, many or a class for expanded clones.

size	D	J	V	CDR3	DNA
.	.	TRBJ2-5	TRBV7-9	CASSWGQETQYF	TGTGCCAGCAGCTGGGGGCAAGAGACCCAGTACTTC
.	TRBD1	TRBJ2-3	TRBV27	CASSPTGYRDTQYF	TGTGCCAGCAGCCCGACAGGGTATCGAGATACGCAGTATTTT
few	.	TRBJ1-4	TRBV30	CAWSSGTDYEKLFF	TGTGCCTGGAGTTCCGGGACGGATTATGAAAAACTGTTTTTT
few	.	TRBJ1-4	TRBV30	CACSQGSNEKLFF	TGTGCCTGTTCGCAGGGGAGCAATGAAAAACTGTTTTTT
few	.	TRBJ2-1	TRBV30	CAWSSRLTYNEQFF	TGTGCCTGGAGCTCTAGATTGACCTACAATGAGCAGTTCTTC
.	.	TRBJ2-7	TRBV18	CASSPTGSYEQYF	TGTGCCAGCTCACCCACAGGGTCCTACGAGCAGTACTTC
.	TRBD1	TRBJ1-2	TRBV30	CAWSVPDRGTRGYTF	TGTGCCTGGAGTGTGCCGGACAGGGGGACGAGAGGCTACACCTTC
.	.	TRBJ2-7	TRBV30	CAWSVAGPTPYEQYF	TGTGCCTGGAGTGTCGCGGGACCTACGCCCTACGAGCAGTACTTC
.	.	TRBJ2-3	TRBV11-2	CASSHGEGFGTDTQYF	TGTGCCAGCAGCCACGGTGAGGGTTTCGGCACAGATACGCAGTATTTT
.	.	TRBJ1-1	TRBV27	CASSPIYRAPQNTEAFF	TGTGCCAGCAGTCCCATATACAGGGCGCCCCAAAACACTGAAGCTTTCTTT
.	.	TRBJ2-7	TRBV28	CASSLSRLLEQYF	TGTGCCAGCAGTTTATCAAGGCTCTTGGAGCAGTACTTC
.	.	TRBJ1-5	TRBV30	CAWSREARNQPQHF	TGTGCCTGGAGTAGGGAAGCGAGGAATCAGCCCCAGCATTTT
.	.	TRBJ2-7	TRBV10-3	CAISVTDTYEQYF	TGTGCCATCAGTGTAACAGATACCTACGAGCAGTACTTC
.	TRBD1	TRBJ2-7	TRBV5-1	CASSYTPLGQGKTYEQYF	TGCGCCAGCAGCTACACGCCACTGGGACAGGGAAAAACCTACGAGCAGTACTTC
.	.	TRBJ2-1	TRBV4-2	CASSQNGKQFF	TGTGCCAGCAGCCAAAATGGTAAACAGTTCTTC
.	.	TRBJ1-1	TRBV7-9	CASSPAGGSGVEAFF	TGTGCCAGCAGCCCCGCGGGCGGGAGCGGTGTTGAAGCTTTCTTT
few	TRBD1	TRBJ2-7	TRBV9	CASSPGTGVGEQYF	TGTGCCAGCAGCCCCGGGACAGGCGTCGGCGAGCAGTACTTC
few	.	TRBJ2-1	TRBV6-5	CASSRDYNEQFF	TGTGCCAGCAGCCGGGACTACAATGAGCAGTTCTTC
.	.	TRBJ1-2	TRBV7-2	CASSSRRDFYGYTF	TGTGCCAGCAGCTCCCGCCGGGACTTCTATGGCTACACCTTC
.	.	TRBJ2-3	TRBV7-9	CARSSPGTDTQYF	TGTGCCAGGAGTTCCCCTGGCACAGATACGCAGTATTTT
.	.	TRBJ2-5	TRBV7-2	CASSLTRETQYF	TGTGCCAGCAGCCTTACTAGGGAGACCCAGTACTTC
.	.	TRBJ2-1	TRBV2	CASNRDAFTYNEQFF	TGTGCCAGCAACCGGGACGCCTTTACGTACAATGAGCAGTTCTTC
.	.	TRBJ1-5	TRBV7-9	CASSMEGSNQPQHF	TGTGCCAGCAGCATGGAGGGTAGCAATCAGCCCCAGCATTTT
.	TRBD2	TRBJ2-7	TRBV5-6	CASSLVSGSFNEQYF	TGTGCCAGCAGCTTGGTTAGCGGGAGCTTCAACGAGCAGTACTTC
few	TRBD2	TRBJ2-4	TRBV13	CASSYLAGAKNIQYF	TGTGCCAGCAGCTACCTAGCGGGAGCCAAAAACATTCAGTACTTC
.	TRBD2	TRBJ2-1	TRBV29-1	CSVGTSGSVNEQFF	TGCAGCGTCGGGACTAGCGGGAGCGTGAATGAGCAGTTCTTC
.	.	TRBJ2-6	TRBV10-3	CAIGELSGANVLTF	TGTGCCATCGGAGAACTCTCTGGGGCCAACGTCCTGACTTTC
few	.	TRBJ2-1	TRBV29-1	CSVARDYNEQFF	TGCAGCGTTGCCAGGGACTACAATGAGCAGTTCTTC
few	.	TRBJ2-5	TRBV18	CASSPDLQRETQYF	TGTGCCAGCTCACCCGACCTACAAAGGGAGACCCAGTACTTC